These T cell receptor beta chains were read from a single sample in a study of cytomegalovirus exposure and HLA in healthy donors. Profiled with immunoSEQ multiplex PCR; TCRdb holds only in-frame clones, not every one. The sample has under 200,000 clones, around 79% seen once. Sequencing input: PBMCs. Receptors were obtained from a female donor in good health and CMV-seronegative. The CDR3 runs from the conserved cysteine through the conserved F or W. D genes are given only for firm matches. Rows may omit the clone size; those that give it use once, few, many or a size class.

V gene	J gene	D gene	clone size	CDR3 DNA	CDR3 protein
TRBV10-1	TRBJ1-2	TRBD1	few	TGCGCCAGCAGTGAGTCGAACAGGGGCCATGGCTACACCTTC	CASSESNRGHGYTF
TRBV5-4	TRBJ1-1	-	few	TGTGCCAGCAGCTTCTGGACTGTTGGTGGCACTGAAGCTTTCTTT	CASSFWTVGGTEAFF
TRBV29-1	TRBJ2-1	-	-	TGCAGCGTGTTACTAACCTCCTACAATGAGCAGTTCTTC	CSVLLTSYNEQFF
TRBV10-2	TRBJ1-1	TRBD1	few	TGCGCCAGCAGTGGACTTCGGACAGGGGGGACTGAAGCTTTCTTT	CASSGLRTGGTEAFF
TRBV6-5	TRBJ2-7	TRBD2	-	TGTGCCAGCAGTTCCCCTTTGGCGGGGGGGCTCAGAGAGCAGTACTTC	CASSSPLAGGLREQYF
TRBV7-9	TRBJ1-1	-	-	TGTGCCAGCAGCTTACTGGGAGGCGGGGACACTGAAGCTTTCTTT	CASSLLGGGDTEAFF
TRBV9	TRBJ1-1	TRBD1	-	TGTGCCAGCAGCGCCCGGACAGGGGACACTGAAGCTTTCTTT	CASSARTGDTEAFF
TRBV9	TRBJ1-4	-	-	TGTGCCAGCAGCGTAGGCGGGGGAACTAATGAAAAACTGTTTTTT	CASSVGGGTNEKLFF
TRBV7-9	TRBJ2-5	TRBD2	-	TGTGCCAGCAGCTCCCCAGCTAGCGGGGTAGAGACCCAGTACTTC	CASSSPASGVETQYF
TRBV10-3	TRBJ2-1	-	few	TGTGCCATCAGGGATAGGCAGTCGGGTAACAATGAGCAGTTCTTC	CAIRDRQSGNNEQFF
TRBV6-5	TRBJ2-7	TRBD2	-	TGTGCCAGCAGTTACTTACTAGCGGGAGGTCTCTACGAGCAGTACTTC	CASSYLLAGGLYEQYF
TRBV9	TRBJ1-3	-	-	TGTGCCAGCAGCGCCCTAGGGGGTACGAAGGGAAACACCATATATTTT	CASSALGGTKGNTIYF
TRBV30	TRBJ2-7	TRBD1	once	TGTGCCTGGAGTGTGGGCGGGACAGGGGGCCAAGAGCAGTACTTC	CAWSVGGTGGQEQYF
TRBV27	TRBJ2-5	TRBD2	-	TGTGCCAGCAGTCGACGGATGATACCGGGACTAGGGGAGACCCAGTACTTC	CASSRRMIPGLGETQYF
TRBV7-2	TRBJ1-2	TRBD1	-	TGTGCCAGCAGCTCCCGACAGGGGGCCGACTATGGCTACACCTTC	CASSSRQGADYGYTF
TRBV10-2	TRBJ1-1	TRBD1	-	TGCGCCAGCAGCGATCCGGGACAGGGGGACACTGAAGCTTTCTTT	CASSDPGQGDTEAFF
TRBV28	TRBJ2-4	-	-	TGTGCCAGCAGTTTCCTCCTCCCGGGATACCCGAAAAACATTCAGTACTTC	CASSFLLPGYPKNIQYF
TRBV5-1	TRBJ1-2	-	-	TGCGCCAGCAGCTTGGGTTCCCAGGTTGGTGGCTACACCTTC	CASSLGSQVGGYTF
TRBV18	TRBJ1-4	-	once	TGTGCCAGCTCACCTGACAGCGAAAAACTGTTTTTT	CASSPDSEKLFF
TRBV5-1	TRBJ2-1	-	-	TGCGCCAGCAGCTTGGAAACCACTAGTCGGCGTCGCAATGAGCAGCTCTTC	CASSLETTSRRRNEQLF
TRBV6-6	TRBJ2-2	-	few	TGTGCCAGCAGTTATGGGAGGACGCACACCGGGGAGCTGTTTTTT	CASSYGRTHTGELFF
TRBV27	TRBJ2-1	-	-	TGTGCCAGCAGTTCGGGGAGCAATGAGCAGTTCTTC	CASSSGSNEQFF
TRBV4-3	TRBJ1-4	TRBD1	-	TGCGCCAGCAGCCCCTACCAACAGGGGACTAATGAAAAACTGTTTTTT	CASSPYQQGTNEKLFF
TRBV5-6	TRBJ1-1	-	-	TGTGCCAGCAGCCCCAGCGACAGGCGGAACACTGAAGCTTTCTTT	CASSPSDRRNTEAFF
TRBV7-2	TRBJ2-7	TRBD2	few	TGTGCCAGCAGCCTAGGGGACGGGGGGACCTACGAGCAGTACTTC	CASSLGDGGTYEQYF
TRBV6-1	TRBJ1-2	-	-	TGTGCCAGCAGTACCGGCAGAGGTAATGGCTACACCTTC	CASSTGRGNGYTF
TRBV9	TRBJ1-2	-	-	TGTGCCAGCAGCGTTGGGACACTACCTTCCTATGGCTACACCTTC	CASSVGTLPSYGYTF
TRBV7-3	TRBJ2-1	TRBD2	-	TGTGCCACCGCCCCCTTAGCGGGGGGTTACAATGAGCAGTTCTTC	CATAPLAGGYNEQFF
TRBV29-1	TRBJ2-4	TRBD2	once	TGCAGCGTAACACGAATCGGGGGGTTCGACAAAAACATTCAGTACTTC	CSVTRIGGFDKNIQYF
TRBV18	TRBJ2-5	TRBD1	-	TGTGCCAGCTCACCCGCTACCCCCGGGACAGGGGGCGCGGAGACCCAGTACTTC	CASSPATPGTGGAETQYF
TRBV27	TRBJ2-5	TRBD1	-	TGTGCCAGCAGTTTAAGGCGGACAGGGGGAAGAGAGACCCAGTACTTC	CASSLRRTGGRETQYF
TRBV30	TRBJ2-7	TRBD2	few	TGTGCCTGGAGACTAGCGGGCGCTTTCGAGCAGTACTTC	CAWRLAGAFEQYF
TRBV28	TRBJ2-7	-	-	TGTGCCAGCAGATCGTGGACAGTAAGTTACGAGCAGTACTTC	CASRSWTVSYEQYF
TRBV30	TRBJ2-7	-	once	TGTGCCTGGAGTTCCGGGGGTTGGGAGCAGTACTTC	CAWSSGGWEQYF
TRBV30	TRBJ2-2	-	-	TGTGCCTGGAGTGTGAGCACCGGGGAGCTGTTTTTT	CAWSVSTGELFF
TRBV4-1	TRBJ2-7	-	-	TGCGCCAGCAGCCCCACAGCTTCTTGGTCCAACGAGCAGTACTTC	CASSPTASWSNEQYF
TRBV15	TRBJ2-7	-	-	TGTGCCACCAGCAGAGGCCCCGGGGGCGAGCAGTACTTC	CATSRGPGGEQYF
TRBV5-1	TRBJ1-1	TRBD1	-	TGCGCCAGCAGCTTACAGGGGGCAAACACTGAAGCTTTCTTT	CASSLQGANTEAFF
TRBV5-6	TRBJ1-1	-	once	TGTGCCAGCAGCTTGTTTGCGGCTGAAGCTTTCTTT	CASSLFAAEAFF
TRBV7-2	TRBJ1-1	-	-	TGTGCCAGCAGCTTACACAGAGACACTGAAGCTTTCTTT	CASSLHRDTEAFF